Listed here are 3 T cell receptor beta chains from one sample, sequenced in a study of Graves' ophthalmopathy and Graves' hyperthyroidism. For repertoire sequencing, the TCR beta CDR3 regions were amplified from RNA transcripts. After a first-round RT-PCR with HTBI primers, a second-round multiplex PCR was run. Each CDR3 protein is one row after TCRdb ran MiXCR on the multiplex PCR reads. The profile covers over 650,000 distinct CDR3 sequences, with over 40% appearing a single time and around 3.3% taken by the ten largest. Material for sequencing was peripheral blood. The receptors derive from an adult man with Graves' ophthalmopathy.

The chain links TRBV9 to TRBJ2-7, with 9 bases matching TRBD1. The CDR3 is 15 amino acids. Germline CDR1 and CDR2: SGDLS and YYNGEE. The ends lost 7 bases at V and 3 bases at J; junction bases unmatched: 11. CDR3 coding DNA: TGTGCCAGCTCACCCCCGGGACAGGGTGTCTACGAGCAGTACTTC. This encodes CASSPPGQGVYEQYF.

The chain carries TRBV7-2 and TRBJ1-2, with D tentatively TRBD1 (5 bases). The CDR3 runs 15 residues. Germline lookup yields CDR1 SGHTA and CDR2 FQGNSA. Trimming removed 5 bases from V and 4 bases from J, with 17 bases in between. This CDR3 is CASSPGGVRAYGYTF. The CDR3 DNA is TGTGCCAGCAGCCCCGGGGGGGTTCGCGCCTATGGCTACACCTTC.

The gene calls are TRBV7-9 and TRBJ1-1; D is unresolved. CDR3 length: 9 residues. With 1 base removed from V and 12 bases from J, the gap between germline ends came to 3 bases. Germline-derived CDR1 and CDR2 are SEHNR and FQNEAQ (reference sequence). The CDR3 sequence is CASSLGPFF. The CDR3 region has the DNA TGTGCCAGCAGCTTAGGGCCTTTCTTT.